This entry features one TCR beta chain sequence. This specimen belongs to a study of blood T cell repertoires in COVID-19. Study as a whole: Samples taken during acute and convalescent COVID-19 were collected in the United States, Italy and Spain. T cells, B-cell-depleted T cells, or PBMCs provided the cDNA or gDNA that served as material.

Germline V gene lookup returns CDR1 SGHAT and CDR2 FQNNGV. Trimming removed 3 bases from V and 0 bases from J, with 6 bases in between. The CDR3 length is 14 residues. Source study methods: Nucleated cell counts were estimated from reference gene primer amplification. Only in-frame clones appear in the TCRdb table, and some are missing; sequencing was by immunoSEQ multiplex PCR. That table supplies the V and J calls and clone size; D and trimming were determined from the DNA. Seen here are about 88,000 clones, 70% to 90% observed once, and the top ten hold approximately 15%. This clonotype was sampled from a woman aged 70-85 years with acute or convalescent COVID-19. The specimen was peripheral blood. This chain connects TRBV11-2 to TRBJ2-1, with unresolved D. The CDR3 loop is CASSFPFSYNEQFF. The CDR3 DNA sequence: TGTGCCAGCAGCTTCCCTTTCTCCTACAATGAGCAGTTCTTC.